The source of this T cell receptor beta chain is a study of regulatory T cells in long-lasting Graves disease. Overall study findings and caveats: When disease was persistent, TRBV28, TRBJ1-2 and TRBJ2-5 were the favored segments.

As to time point: newly diagnosed GD, antithyroid drugs for less than 3 months. RNA from PBMCs was the source of the TCR library. Germline loops: CDR1 SGHTA, CDR2 FQGNSA. Trimming removed 3 bases from V and 4 bases from J, with 13 bases in between. The CDR3 is made up of 15 amino acids. Through Arm-PCR of CDR3 regions and iRepertoire HTBI primers, TCR beta libraries were built. MiXCR, applied by TCRdb to the multiplex PCR reads, yields one record per CDR3 protein. This sample carries around 470,000 distinct CDR3 sequences, less than 15% of them seen once, and the ten largest clones take 17%. This clonotype was counted at least ten times. Its antigen remains unknown. This sample also appeared in a second study, on T cells in Graves' hyperthyroidism and ophthalmopathy.

The sequencing here drew on peripheral blood mononuclear cells (PBMCs), taken at new diagnosis, from a patient treated with antithyroid drugs. The genes are TRBV7-2 and TRBJ1-3; D ambiguous. The TCR sequence derives from a woman between 50 and 59 years old with Graves disease. CDR3 amino acids: CASSFREPKGNTIYF. The CDR3 bases are TGTGCCAGCAGCTTTAGGGAACCCAAAGGAAACACCATATATTTT.